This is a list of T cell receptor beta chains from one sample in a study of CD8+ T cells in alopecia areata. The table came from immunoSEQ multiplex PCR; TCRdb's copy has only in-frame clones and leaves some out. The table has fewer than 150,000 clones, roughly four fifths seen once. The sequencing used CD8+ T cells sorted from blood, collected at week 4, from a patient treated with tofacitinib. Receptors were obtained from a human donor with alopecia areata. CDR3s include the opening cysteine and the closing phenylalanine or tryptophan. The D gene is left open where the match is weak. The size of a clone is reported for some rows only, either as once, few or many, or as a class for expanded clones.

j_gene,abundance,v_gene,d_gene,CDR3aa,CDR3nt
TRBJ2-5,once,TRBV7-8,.,CASSSPGGAMETQYF,TGTGCCAGCAGCTCCCCGGGGGGCGCCATGGAGACCCAGTACTTC
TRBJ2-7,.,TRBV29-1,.,CSVGVSSYEQYF,TGCAGCGTTGGCGTGAGCTCCTACGAGCAGTACTTC
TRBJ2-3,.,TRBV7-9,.,CASSPEDSTDTQYF,TGTGCCAGCAGCCCCGAGGATAGCACAGATACGCAGTATTTT
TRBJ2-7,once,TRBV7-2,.,CASSLNYEQYF,TGTGCCAGCAGCCTCAACTACGAGCAGTACTTC
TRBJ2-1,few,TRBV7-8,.,CASSSRVNEQFF,TGTGCCAGCAGCTCCAGGGTTAATGAGCAGTTCTTC
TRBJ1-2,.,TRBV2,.,CASSDSDRWGPDGYTF,TGTGCCAGCAGTGATTCCGATAGGTGGGGGCCGGATGGCTACACCTTC
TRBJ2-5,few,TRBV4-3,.,CASSQKVLETQYF,TGCGCCAGCAGTCAGAAGGTACTGGAGACCCAGTACTTC
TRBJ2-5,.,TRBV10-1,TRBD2,CASSETRLAGRETQYF,TGCGCCAGCAGTGAGACCCGACTAGCGGGGAGAGAGACCCAGTACTTC
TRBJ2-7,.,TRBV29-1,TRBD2,CSVTRLATPYEQYF,TGCAGCGTTACACGACTAGCGACACCCTACGAGCAGTACTTC
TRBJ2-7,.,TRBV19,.,CASGVWGYEQYF,TGTGCCAGCGGCGTTTGGGGTTACGAGCAGTACTTC
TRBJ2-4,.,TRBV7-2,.,CASSLLAGVGDIQYF,TGTGCCAGCAGCTTATTGGCAGGGGTCGGGGACATTCAGTACTTC
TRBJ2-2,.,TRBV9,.,CASSVALIGDTGELFF,TGTGCCAGCAGCGTAGCATTGATAGGGGACACCGGGGAGCTGTTTTTT
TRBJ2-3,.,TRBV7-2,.,CASSIRVDTQYF,TGTGCCAGCAGCATCAGGGTAGATACGCAGTATTTT
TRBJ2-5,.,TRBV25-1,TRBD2,CASSERRTSGQETQYF,TGTGCCAGCAGTGAGCGACGAACTAGCGGCCAAGAGACCCAGTACTTC
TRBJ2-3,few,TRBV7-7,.,CASSADRLDTQYF,TGTGCTAGCAGCGCTGACAGGCTAGATACGCAGTATTTT
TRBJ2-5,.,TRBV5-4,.,CASSLRADTQETQYF,TGTGCCAGCAGCCTGAGAGCGGACACTCAAGAGACCCAGTACTTC
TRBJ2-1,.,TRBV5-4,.,CASSLGVGSSGNEQFF,TGTGCCAGCAGCTTGGGGGTTGGCTCTTCAGGAAATGAGCAGTTCTTC
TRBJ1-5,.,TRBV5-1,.,CASSITTAADYSNQPQHF,TGCGCCAGCAGCATAACCACCGCAGCAGACTATAGCAATCAGCCCCAGCATTTT
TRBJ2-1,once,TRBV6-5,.,CASSPGGDNEQFF,TGTGCCAGCAGCCCCGGCGGAGACAATGAGCAGTTCTTC
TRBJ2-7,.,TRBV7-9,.,CASSLGRSEQYF,TGTGCCAGCAGCTTAGGCAGGTCCGAGCAGTACTTC
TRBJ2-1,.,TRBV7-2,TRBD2,CASRLAGDNEQFF,TGTGCCAGCAGGCTAGCGGGGGACAATGAGCAGTTCTTC
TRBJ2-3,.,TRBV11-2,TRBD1,CASSGTASTDTQYF,TGTGCCAGCAGCGGGACAGCTAGCACAGATACGCAGTATTTT
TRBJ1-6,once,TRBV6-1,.,CASSPTQENSPLHF,TGTGCCAGCAGTCCTACCCAGGAGAATTCACCCCTCCACTTT
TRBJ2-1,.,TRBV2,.,CASTPVATYNEQFF,TGTGCCAGCACCCCAGTGGCGACCTACAATGAGCAGTTCTTC
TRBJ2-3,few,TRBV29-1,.,CSVYIGTDTQYF,TGCAGCGTTTACATCGGCACAGATACGCAGTATTTT
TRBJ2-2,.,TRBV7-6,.,CASSLAGLSGELFF,TGTGCCAGCAGCTTAGCCGGCTTGTCCGGGGAGCTGTTTTTT
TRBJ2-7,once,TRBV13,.,CASSVGLAREQYF,TGTGCCAGCAGCGTTGGACTTGCCCGCGAGCAGTACTTC
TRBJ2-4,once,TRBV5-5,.,CASSSQRTLGDIQYF,TGTGCCAGCAGCTCCCAACGGACTTTGGGGGACATTCAGTACTTC
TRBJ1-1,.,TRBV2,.,CASSEASTEAFF,TGTGCCAGCAGTGAAGCTTCCACTGAAGCTTTCTTT
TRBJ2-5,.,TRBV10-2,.,CASSGSQETQYF,TGCGCCAGCAGCGGGAGCCAAGAAACCCAGTACTTC
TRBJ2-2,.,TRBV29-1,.,CSIFSGAGELFF,TGCAGCATCTTCTCCGGCGCCGGGGAGCTGTTTTTT
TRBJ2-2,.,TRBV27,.,CASSWMDTGELFF,TGTGCCAGCAGTTGGATGGACACCGGGGAGCTGTTTTTT
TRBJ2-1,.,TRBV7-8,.,CASSSRDYNEQFF,TGTGCCAGCAGCAGCCGGGACTACAATGAGCAGTTCTTC
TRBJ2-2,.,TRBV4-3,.,CASSHKGTGELFF,TGCGCCAGCAGCCACAAAGGCACCGGGGAGCTGTTTTTT
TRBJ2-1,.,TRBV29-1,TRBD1,CSVEGQGVVDEQFF,TGCAGCGTTGAGGGACAGGGGGTCGTCGATGAGCAGTTCTTC
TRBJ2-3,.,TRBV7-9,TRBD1,CASSDSPGQDMDTQYF,TGTGCCAGCAGCGATAGCCCGGGACAGGACATGGATACGCAGTATTTT
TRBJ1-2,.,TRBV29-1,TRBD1,CSVVAGGNGYTF,TGCAGCGTTGTTGCAGGGGGCAATGGCTACACCTTC
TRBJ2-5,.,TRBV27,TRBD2,CASSFLGTSGGPGGETQYF,TGTGCCAGCAGTTTTTTGGGGACTAGCGGGGGACCCGGGGGAGAGACCCAGTACTTC
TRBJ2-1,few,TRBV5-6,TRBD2,CASSLTGGEYNEQFF,TGTGCCAGCAGCTTAACTGGGGGGGAATACAATGAGCAGTTCTTC
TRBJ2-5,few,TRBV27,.,CASSLWDRWGQETQYF,TGTGCCAGCAGTTTATGGGACCGATGGGGGCAAGAGACCCAGTACTTC
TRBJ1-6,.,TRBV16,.,CASSQSRGSSYNSPLHF,TGTGCCAGCAGCCAATCTCGGGGGAGCTCCTATAATTCACCCCTCCACTTT
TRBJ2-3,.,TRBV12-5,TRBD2,CASHGGSTDTQYF,TGTGCTAGCCACGGGGGGTCCACAGATACGCAGTATTTT
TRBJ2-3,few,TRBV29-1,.,CSVDGGGTDTQYF,TGCAGCGTTGATGGCGGGGGCACAGATACGCAGTATTTT
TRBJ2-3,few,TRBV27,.,CASSLGDTQYF,TGTGCCAGCAGTTTAGGAGATACGCAGTATTTT
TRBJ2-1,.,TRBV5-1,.,CASSWSGNEQFF,TGCGCCAGCAGCTGGTCCGGGAATGAGCAGTTCTTC
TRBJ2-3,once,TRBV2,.,CASSVAYSTDTQYF,TGTGCCAGCAGTGTGGCCTATAGCACAGATACGCAGTATTTT
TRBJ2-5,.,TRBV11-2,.,CASSSSGYQETQYF,TGTGCCAGCAGTTCCAGCGGATACCAAGAGACCCAGTACTTC
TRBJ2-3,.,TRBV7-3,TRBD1,CASSSTGSEDTQYF,TGTGCCAGCAGCTCGACAGGGAGTGAAGATACGCAGTATTTT
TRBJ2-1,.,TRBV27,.,CASSLGETHEQFF,TGTGCCAGCAGTTTGGGGGAAACCCATGAGCAGTTCTTC
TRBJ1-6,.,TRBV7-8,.,CASSRTQLRSYNSPLHF,TGTGCCAGCAGCCGGACTCAGCTACGCTCCTATAATTCACCCCTCCACTTT
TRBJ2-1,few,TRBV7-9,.,CASSLGTSPYYNEQFF,TGTGCCAGCAGCTTAGGCACTAGCCCGTACTACAATGAGCAGTTCTTC
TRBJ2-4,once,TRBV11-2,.,CASSLGYGTKNIQYF,TGTGCCAGCAGCTTAGGCTATGGAACCAAAAACATTCAGTACTTC
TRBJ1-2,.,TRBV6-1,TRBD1,CASRGTADGYTF,TGTGCCAGCAGGGGGACAGCGGATGGCTACACCTTC